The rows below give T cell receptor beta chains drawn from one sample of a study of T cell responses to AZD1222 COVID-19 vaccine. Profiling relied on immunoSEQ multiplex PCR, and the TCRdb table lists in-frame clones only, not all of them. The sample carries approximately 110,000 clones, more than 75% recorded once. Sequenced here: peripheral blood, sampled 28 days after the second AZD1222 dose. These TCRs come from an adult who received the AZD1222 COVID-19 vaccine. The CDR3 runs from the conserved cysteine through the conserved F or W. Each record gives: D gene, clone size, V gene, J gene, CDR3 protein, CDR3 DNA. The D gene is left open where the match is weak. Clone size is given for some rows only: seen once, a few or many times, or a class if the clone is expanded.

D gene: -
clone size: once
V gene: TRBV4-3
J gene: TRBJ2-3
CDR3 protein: CASSQDRPDTQYF
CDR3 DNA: TGCGCCAGCAGCCAAGATCGTCCAGATACGCAGTATTTT

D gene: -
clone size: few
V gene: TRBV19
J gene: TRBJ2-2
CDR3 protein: CASNGGGGRTGELFF
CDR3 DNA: TGTGCCAGTAACGGAGGGGGAGGACGCACCGGGGAGCTGTTTTTT

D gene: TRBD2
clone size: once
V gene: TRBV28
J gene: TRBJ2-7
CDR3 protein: CASSFNPGLAGNYEQYF
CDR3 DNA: TGTGCCAGCAGTTTTAACCCCGGACTAGCGGGAAACTACGAGCAGTACTTC

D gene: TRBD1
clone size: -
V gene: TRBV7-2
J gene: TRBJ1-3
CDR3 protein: CASSRTGDSGNTIYF
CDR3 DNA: TGTGCCAGCAGTCGTACAGGGGACTCTGGAAACACCATATATTTT

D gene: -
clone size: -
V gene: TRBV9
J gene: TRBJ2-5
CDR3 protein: CASSVAGGEETQYF
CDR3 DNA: TGTGCCAGCAGCGTAGCTGGTGGGGAAGAGACCCAGTACTTC

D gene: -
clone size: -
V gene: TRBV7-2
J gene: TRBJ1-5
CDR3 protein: CASSPRGFGNQPQHF
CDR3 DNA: TGTGCCAGCAGCCCTAGAGGCTTTGGAAATCAGCCCCAGCATTTT

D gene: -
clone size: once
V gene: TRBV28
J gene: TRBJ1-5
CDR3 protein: CASIGTGHNQPQHF
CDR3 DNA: TGTGCCAGCATCGGAACAGGGCATAATCAGCCCCAGCATTTT

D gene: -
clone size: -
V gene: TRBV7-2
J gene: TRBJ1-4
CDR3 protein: CASSQRGGRFEKLFF
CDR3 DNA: TGTGCCAGCAGCCAACGAGGGGGGAGGTTCGAAAAACTGTTTTTT

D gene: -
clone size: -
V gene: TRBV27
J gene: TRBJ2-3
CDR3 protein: CASSFAGAPDTQYF
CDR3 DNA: TGTGCCAGCAGTTTCGCGGGGGCACCAGATACGCAGTATTTT

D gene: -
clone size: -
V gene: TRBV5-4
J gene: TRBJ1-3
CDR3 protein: CASSLDPGTGNTIYF
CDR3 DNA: TGTGCCAGCAGCTTGGATCCGGGAACTGGAAACACCATATATTTT

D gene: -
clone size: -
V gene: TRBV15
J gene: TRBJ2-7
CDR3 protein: CATSSWGYEQYF
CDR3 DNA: TGTGCCACCAGCAGTTGGGGATACGAGCAGTACTTC

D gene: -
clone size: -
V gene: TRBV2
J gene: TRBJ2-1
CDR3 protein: CASAERGEQFF
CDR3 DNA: TGTGCCAGCGCTGAGCGAGGTGAGCAGTTCTTC

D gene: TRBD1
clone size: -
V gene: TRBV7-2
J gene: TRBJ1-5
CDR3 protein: CASSPPGGTGNQPQHF
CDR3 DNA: TGTGCCAGCAGCCCACCAGGTGGGACAGGCAATCAGCCCCAGCATTTT

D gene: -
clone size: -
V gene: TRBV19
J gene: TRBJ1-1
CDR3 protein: CASSARTALNTEAFF
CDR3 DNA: TGTGCCAGTAGTGCAAGGACAGCCCTGAACACTGAAGCTTTCTTT

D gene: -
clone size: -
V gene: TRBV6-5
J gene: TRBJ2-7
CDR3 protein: CASSYKSQTGDEQYF
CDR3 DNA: TGTGCCAGCAGTTACAAGTCCCAGACAGGCGACGAGCAGTACTTC

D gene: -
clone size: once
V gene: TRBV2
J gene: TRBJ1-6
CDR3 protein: CASSETTAGSPLHF
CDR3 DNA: TGTGCCAGCAGTGAAACGACAGCGGGTTCACCCCTCCACTTT

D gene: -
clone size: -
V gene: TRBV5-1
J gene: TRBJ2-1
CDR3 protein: CASSLALGALNEQFF
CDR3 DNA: TGCGCCAGCAGCTTGGCTCTAGGAGCGTTAAATGAGCAGTTCTTC

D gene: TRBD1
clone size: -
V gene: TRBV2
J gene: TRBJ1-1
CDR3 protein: CASSRRTGANTEAFF
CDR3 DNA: TGTGCCAGCAGTCGACGGACAGGGGCGAACACTGAAGCTTTCTTT

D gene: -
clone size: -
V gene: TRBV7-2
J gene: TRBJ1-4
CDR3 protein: CASGGRRGTNEKLFF
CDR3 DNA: TGTGCCAGCGGAGGCCGCAGGGGCACTAATGAAAAACTGTTTTTT

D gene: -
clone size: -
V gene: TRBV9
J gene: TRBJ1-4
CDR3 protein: CASSVSSGSEKLFF
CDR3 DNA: TGTGCCAGCAGCGTGTCATCGGGATCCGAAAAACTGTTTTTT

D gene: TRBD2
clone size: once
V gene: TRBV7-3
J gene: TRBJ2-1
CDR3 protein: CASSSGGRSYDEQFF
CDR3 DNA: TGTGCCAGCAGCTCGGGGGGGAGGAGCTACGATGAGCAGTTCTTC

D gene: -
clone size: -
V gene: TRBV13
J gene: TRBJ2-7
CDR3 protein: CASSTDQGHEQYF
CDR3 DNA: TGTGCCAGCAGCACCGATCAGGGGCACGAGCAGTACTTC

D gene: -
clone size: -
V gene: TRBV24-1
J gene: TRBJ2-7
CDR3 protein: CATKEGGSYEQYF
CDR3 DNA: TGTGCCACCAAGGAGGGAGGCAGCTACGAGCAGTACTTC

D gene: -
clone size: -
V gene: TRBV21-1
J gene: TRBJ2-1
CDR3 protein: CASRTEDSYNEQFF
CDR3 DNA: TGTGCCAGCAGGACAGAAGACTCCTACAATGAGCAGTTCTTC

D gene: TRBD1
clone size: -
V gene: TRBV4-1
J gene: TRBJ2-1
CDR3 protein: CASSQGQGALGNEQFF
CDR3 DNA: TGCGCCAGCAGCCAAGGACAGGGGGCATTAGGCAATGAGCAGTTCTTC

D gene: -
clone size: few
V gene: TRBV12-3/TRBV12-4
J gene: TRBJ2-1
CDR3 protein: CASSATGLEQFF
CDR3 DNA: TGTGCCAGCAGTGCTACAGGGTTGGAGCAGTTCTTC

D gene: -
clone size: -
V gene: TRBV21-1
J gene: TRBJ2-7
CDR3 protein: CASSKGQMNEQYF
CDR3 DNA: TGTGCCAGCAGCAAAGGACAGATGAACGAGCAGTACTTC

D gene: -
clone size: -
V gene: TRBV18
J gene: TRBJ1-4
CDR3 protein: CASSPGSYNEKLFF
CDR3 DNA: TGTGCCAGCTCACCAGGGAGTTATAATGAAAAACTGTTTTTT